The 28 T cell receptor beta chains given below trace back to one sample, sequenced in a study of blood T cell repertoires in COVID-19. Sequenced by immunoSEQ multiplex PCR; TCRdb stores in-frame clones only, minus some. The sample lists 310,000 or so clones; roughly 86% were seen once. Source material: peripheral blood. The receptor set was obtained from a woman aged 30 to 39 who had recovered from COVID-19.

The CDR3 reads CASSHPGQGALQQYF. CDR3 bases: TGTGCCAGCAGCCACCCGGGACAGGGGGCACTCCAGCAGTACTTC. The rearrangement joins TRBV6-2 or TRBV6-3 to TRBJ2-7; TRBD1 aligns across 12 bases. CDR1 and CDR2 (germline): MNHEY, SVGEGT. The junction had 11 bases not matched to a gene; V was cut back by 6 bases and J by 8 bases. CDR3 length: 15 amino acids.

The chain has TRBV10-3 and TRBJ2-1, with 11 bases that match TRBD2. CDR3 length: 14 amino acids. Germline loops: CDR1 ENHRY, CDR2 SYGVKD. After removal of 10 bases from V and 4 bases from J, the junction contained 6 bases not matched to a gene. The CDR3 sequence: CATATSGDYNEQFF. The CDR3 DNA reads as TGTGCCACCGCGACTAGCGGGGATTACAATGAGCAGTTCTTC.

This clone has a count of ten or more. The chain has TRBV19 and TRBJ1-1, with TRBD1 matching over 9 bases. V dropped 6 bases and J dropped 1; count of bases not matched to a gene: 0. The CDR3 contains 13 residues. Germline CDR1 and CDR2: LNHDA and SQIVND (reference sequence). CDR3 DNA: TGTGCCAGTAGGGGACAGGGGAACACTGAAGCTTTCTTT. Amino acid sequence: CASRGQGNTEAFF.

This clone was seen only once. This chain uses TRBV20-1 with TRBJ1-4; the match to TRBD1 covers 7 bases. Germline V gene data show CDR1 as DFQATT and CDR2 as SNEGSKA (reference sequence). V lost 3 bases, J lost 4 bases, and 5 bases stayed unmatched. This CDR3 spans 14 amino acids. The CDR3 coding sequence is TGCAGTGCTAGTGAAGGGGGCTTTAATGAAAAACTGTTTTTT. It encodes CSASEGGFNEKLFF.

The chain has TRBV10-1 and TRBJ1-6; D gene unclear. The CDR3 spans 13 residues. CDR1 and CDR2 from the germline V gene are WNHNN and SYGVQD (reference sequence). V shed 3 bases and J shed 8 bases, with 8 bases lying between them. CDR3 coding DNA: TGCGCCAGCAGTGAATCTAGCGATTCACCCCTCCACTTT. Translation gives CASSESSDSPLHF.

The chain is built from TRBV6-6 and TRBJ2-7, with D perhaps matching TRBD1 (6 bases). There are 15 residues in the CDR3. Germline lookup yields CDR1 MNHNY and CDR2 SVGAGI (reference sequence). Trimming stripped 6 bases from V and 0 bases from J, with 15 bases between. The CDR3 DNA follows: TGTGCCAGCAGAGCCCGACAGGCCAGCTCCTACGAGCAGTACTTC. Translating it yields CASRARQASSYEQYF.

The chain has TRBV2 and TRBJ2-3; D gene ambiguous. Germline CDR1 reads SNHLY; CDR2 reads FYNNEI. V was pared by 0 bases and J by 1 base, with 11 bases between. The CDR3 is 16 residues long. The CDR3: CASSEARKLGTDTQYF. The CDR3 DNA follows: TGTGCCAGCAGTGAAGCGCGGAAGTTGGGCACAGATACGCAGTATTTT.

In DNA, the CDR3 is TGTGCCAGCAGCTATGACTTCAGCTCCTACAATGAGCAGTTCTTC. As protein: CASSYDFSSYNEQFF. The V call is TRBV7-2, the J call TRBJ2-1, with D hard to call. Trimming cost V 4 bases and J 0 bases, with 10 bases left between them. Per the germline V gene, CDR1 is SGHTA and CDR2 is FQGNSA. The CDR3 spans 15 residues.

The chain couples TRBV13 to TRBJ2-1, with 12 nucleotides matching TRBD2. The junction had 7 bases not matched to a gene; V was cut back by 4 bases and J by 3 bases. CDR3 length: 17 residues. From germline, CDR1 is PRHDT and CDR2 FYEKMQ (reference sequence). This CDR3 reads CASSSTSGSFGYNEQFF. The CDR3 bases are TGTGCCAGCAGCTCGACTAGCGGGAGCTTCGGCTACAATGAGCAGTTCTTC.

The chain employs TRBV5-1 and TRBJ1-1; D is possibly TRBD1 (5 bases). The CDR3 is made up of 14 amino acids. Germline V lookup: CDR1 SGHRS, CDR2 YFSETQ. Trimming pared 1 base from V and 5 bases from J, leaving 12 bases between. CDR3 in amino acids: CASSLQGQGTEAFF. CDR3 in DNA: TGCGCCAGCAGCTTGCAGGGCCAGGGAACTGAAGCTTTCTTT. Together with reference TRBV5-1 and TRBJ1-1, the CDR3 gives the full variable domain: KAGVTQTPRYLIKTRGQQVTLSCSPISGHRSVSWYQQTPGQGLQFLFEYFSETQRNKGNFPGRFSGRQFSNSRSEMNVSTLELGDSALYLCASSLQGQGTEAFFGQGTRLTVV.

This chain connects TRBV28 to TRBJ1-1, with no clear D. V lost 2 bases to trimming and J lost 4 bases, with 11 bases between them. Germline V gene lookup returns CDR1 MDHEN and CDR2 SYDVKM. The CDR3 sequence is 14 residues long. CDR3 DNA: TGTGCCAGCAGTTTAGGTCGAGGGAGCACTGAAGCTTTCTTT. Translating it yields CASSLGRGSTEAFF.

J is TRBJ1-2 and V is TRBV15; D gene uncertain. The length of the CDR3 is 15 residues. Trimming removed 0 bases from V and 3 bases from J, with 11 bases in between. Germline CDR1 and CDR2: LNHNV and YYDKDF (reference sequence). In DNA, the CDR3 is TGTGCCACCAGCAGAGAGTTAACGGGGTACTATGGCTACACCTTC. Amino acid sequence: CATSRELTGYYGYTF.

This clone was seen a few times. The chain recombines TRBV4-1 with TRBJ2-7, with 8 bases identical to TRBD2. Germline V gives CDR1 MGHRA, CDR2 YSYEKL. CDR3 size: 15 residues. With 4 bases clipped from V and 4 bases from J, the junction kept 9 bases outside the gene matches. The CDR3 DNA is TGCGCCAGCAGCCTAGGGGCCACTAGCGGTTACGAGCAGTACTTC. Its translation: CASSLGATSGYEQYF.

This sequence joins TRBV5-8 and TRBJ1-2; D might be TRBD1 (5 bases). Between the trimmed V and J ends, which lost 3 bases and 1 base, there was a span of 10 bases. CDR1 SGHTS and CDR2 YDEGEE come from the germline V gene. The CDR3 contains 14 residues. The CDR3: CASSYGTGNYGYTF. CDR3 DNA: TGTGCCAGCAGCTACGGGACTGGTAACTATGGCTACACCTTC.

The sample holds one count of this clone. The gene calls are TRBV2 and TRBJ2-1, with a tentative D call TRBD2 (6 bases). The CDR3 has 15 amino acids. Per the germline V gene, CDR1 is SNHLY and CDR2 is FYNNEI. V lost 6 bases, J lost 3 bases, and 15 bases lay in between. The CDR3 DNA reads TGTGCCAGCAGGCGGGACGGGACGCTCTACAATGAGCAGTTCTTC. It yields the protein CASRRDGTLYNEQFF.

The CDR3 DNA is TGCGCCAGCAGCGCGGACAGGGGCTACACTGAAGCTTTCTTT. The encoded protein is CASSADRGYTEAFF. The chain uses TRBV5-1 and TRBJ1-1, with 9 bases that match TRBD1. J gave up 3 bases and V 4 bases, and 4 bases lay outside the gene matches. The germline V gene has CDR1 SGHRS and CDR2 YFSETQ. This CDR3 comprises 14 residues. The variable domain in full, with the rest retrieved from reference TRBV5-1 and TRBJ1-1, is KAGVTQTPRYLIKTRGQQVTLSCSPISGHRSVSWYQQTPGQGLQFLFEYFSETQRNKGNFPGRFSGRQFSNSRSEMNVSTLELGDSALYLCASSADRGYTEAFFGQGTRLTVV.

The chain has TRBV27 and TRBJ1-2; 11 nucleotides line up with TRBD1. After removal of 5 bases from V and 6 bases from J, the junction contained 5 bases not matched to a gene. The CDR3 has 14 residues. From germline, CDR1 is MNHEY and CDR2 SMNVEV (reference sequence). The CDR3 DNA reads TGTGCCAGCAGTCTCCGGACAGGGGGCCATGGCTACACCTTC. Translated: CASSLRTGGHGYTF.

The CDR3 sequence: CASSQESQETQYF. CDR3 bases: TGCGCCAGCAGCCAAGAGAGCCAAGAGACCCAGTACTTC. This chain connects TRBV4-3 to TRBJ2-5, with unresolved D. Trimming shortened V by 0 bases and J by 1 base, and 3 bases separated the two germline ends. This CDR3 has 13 residues. Per the germline V gene, CDR1 is LGHNA and CDR2 is YSLEER.

The V call is TRBV6-2 or TRBV6-3, the J call TRBJ2-5, with TRBD2 as a possible D gene (6 bases). There are 15 residues in the CDR3. The germline V and J ends were trimmed by 4 bases and 2 bases, with 14 bases remaining between them. CDR1 and CDR2 (germline): MNHEY, SVGEGT. The CDR3 region is CASSSLKDYQETQYF. In DNA, the CDR3 is TGTGCCAGCAGTTCGCTAAAGGACTATCAAGAGACCCAGTACTTC.

The J gene is TRBJ1-5, the V gene TRBV24-1; D call uncertain. Germline V gene lookup returns CDR1 KGHDR and CDR2 SFDVKD. V was trimmed by 3 bases and J by 2 bases, leaving 10 bases between them. This CDR3 is built from 15 residues. CDR3 loop: CATSDRGVGNQPQHF. CDR3 DNA: TGTGCCACCAGTGATCGCGGGGTCGGCAATCAGCCCCAGCATTTT.

This clone showed up just once. V usage is TRBV19 and J usage is TRBJ2-6; 9 nucleotides match TRBD1. From germline, CDR1 is LNHDA and CDR2 SQIVND (reference sequence). The trim removed 4 bases at V and 0 bases at J, leaving 4 bases unmatched. The CDR3 has 17 amino acids. The CDR3 protein is CASSRGTGSSGANVLTF. The CDR3 bases are TGTGCCAGTAGTAGAGGGACAGGGTCCTCTGGGGCCAACGTCCTGACTTTC.

This rearrangement joins TRBV5-4 to TRBJ1-2; 7 bases line up with TRBD1. Per the germline V gene, CDR1 is SGHNT and CDR2 is YYREEE (reference sequence). This CDR3 region has 13 residues. The ends lost 4 bases at V and 8 bases at J; junction bases unmatched: 8. The CDR3 protein is CASSNRDRRGYTF. Here the CDR3 DNA reads TGTGCCAGCAGCAACCGGGACAGACGAGGCTACACCTTC.

The V gene is TRBV3-1 (or the pseudogene TRBV3-2), the J gene TRBJ2-5; D may be TRBD2 (5 bases). CDR3 size: 13 residues. Germline V gene sequence: CDR1 LGHDT, CDR2 YNNKEL (reference sequence). V was shortened by 3 bases and J by 9 bases, with 14 bases between the two germline ends. The CDR3 DNA reads TGTGCCAGCAGCCACCCCAAGAGGGATTCCCAGTACTTC. Its protein is CASSHPKRDSQYF.

J is TRBJ2-2 and V is TRBV6-5; D may be TRBD1 (5 bases). V was pared by 8 bases and J by 0 bases, with 13 bases between. Germline CDR1 and CDR2: MNHEY and SVGAGI. The CDR3 loop spans 15 amino acids. CDR3 bases: TGTGCCAGCGAAGCAGGGTCGTCGAACACCGGGGAGCTGTTTTTT. Encoded protein: CASEAGSSNTGELFF.

The chain joins TRBV12-5 to TRBJ2-5; 8 bases align to TRBD1. J lost 3 bases, V lost 6 bases, and 3 bases had no gene match. Germline V gene lookup returns CDR1 LGHNT and CDR2 FRNRAP. CDR3 length equals 13 residues. CDR3 region: CASGGTGKETQYF. The DNA of the CDR3 is TGTGCTAGTGGAGGGACAGGTAAAGAGACCCAGTACTTC.

This clone was counted a few times. The chain links TRBV24-1 to TRBJ2-1, with D tentatively TRBD1 (5 bases). With 5 bases removed from V and 5 bases from J, the gap between germline ends came to 12 bases. The CDR3 has 14 amino acids. Germline V gene data show CDR1 as KGHDR and CDR2 as SFDVKD. The CDR3 region has the DNA TGTGCCACCAGTGCCTCCAGGGCAAACAATGAGCAGTTCTTC. As protein: CATSASRANNEQFF.

The rearrangement uses TRBV19 and TRBJ1-5; D remains unclear. This CDR3 has 13 amino acids. The V end was cut by 0 bases, the J end by 4 bases, with 4 bases between. Germline CDR1 reads LNHDA; CDR2 reads SQIVND (reference sequence). The CDR3 loop is CASSIERNQPQHF. As DNA, the CDR3 is TGTGCCAGTAGTATAGAGAGGAATCAGCCCCAGCATTTT.

The chain employs TRBV5-4 and TRBJ2-3, with 9 bases aligning to TRBD2. Germline CDR1 is SGHNT and CDR2 is YYREEE (reference sequence). The CDR3 has 15 amino acids. V lost 0 bases, J lost 5 bases, and 4 bases stayed unmatched. The CDR3 DNA reads as TGTGCCAGCAGCTTGGCGCTAGCGGGACAAGATACGCAGTATTTT. Amino acids: CASSLALAGQDTQYF.